Each of the 9 T cell receptor beta chains below was sequenced from the same sample in a study of T cell repertoires in cytomegalovirus infection. TCRdb fed the reads into MiXCR, producing one record per CDR3 protein. The repertoire consists of 500,000 or so distinct CDR3 sequences, with approximately 16% occurring once and the leading ten covering under 30%. The sample taken for sequencing was CD8+ T cells from PBMCs. Receptors originate from a human donor in good health (CMV status not recorded). Some clones in this sample may be carry-over from other donors' samples.

The chain recombines TRBV4-2 with TRBJ2-6, with D unresolved. This CDR3 is built from 17 residues. Germline assignment: CDR1 LGHNA and CDR2 YNFKEQ. Trimming took off 0 bases at V and 1 base at J, with 10 bases between the two ends. CDR3: CASSQDRYGSGANVLTF. CDR3 in DNA: TGTGCCAGCAGCCAAGATCGGTACGGTTCTGGGGCCAACGTCCTGACTTTC.

This chain uses TRBV27 with TRBJ1-2, with 7 positions matching TRBD1. CDR3 length equals 14 residues. Germline V gives CDR1 MNHEY, CDR2 SMNVEV (reference sequence). Germline trimming cut 6 bases from V and 8 bases from J; bases unmatched to any gene: 12. CDR3 protein: CASRGGTAPQGYTF. The CDR3 DNA follows: TGTGCCAGCAGGGGTGGGACAGCCCCTCAAGGCTACACCTTC.

This clonotype was observed a handful of times. V and J are TRBV6-6 and TRBJ2-3; unclear D gene. Germline CDR1 reads MNHNY; CDR2 reads SVGAGI (reference sequence). CDR3 length: 14 amino acids. Deletions cut 2 bases from V and 6 bases from J, with 12 bases between. In nucleotides, the CDR3 is TGTGCCAGCAGTTACCTAGGTATCGCGGATACGCAGTATTTT. Translating gives CASSYLGIADTQYF.

This clonotype has only a few counts. The chain is built from TRBV4-2 and TRBJ2-4; D perhaps matches TRBD1 (5 bases). V lost 4 bases to trimming and J lost 10 bases, with 26 bases between them. Germline V gives CDR1 LGHNA, CDR2 YNFKEQ. The CDR3 spans 17 residues. The CDR3 here is CASSPSRGVGNVGIQYF. In DNA, the CDR3 is TGTGCCAGCAGCCCTTCAAGGGGTGTTGGTAATGTCGGTATTCAGTACTTC.

This clonotype was seen at least ten times. The genes are TRBV28 and TRBJ2-7; 10 bases map to TRBD2. The CDR3 consists of 20 residues. Germline V gene sequence: CDR1 MDHEN, CDR2 SYDVKM. V dropped 7 bases and J dropped 7; count of bases not matched to a gene: 28. In DNA form, the CDR3 reads TGTGCCAGCAAGGGGGCGGTAGCGGGAGGAGATACGAGTTTTTTCGGGGAGCAGTACTTC. Protein sequence: CASKGAVAGGDTSFFGEQYF.

This clonotype is a singleton in its sample. CDR3 sequence reads: CASGHRGPIAGEEYLLLNEQFF. The CDR3 nucleotides read TGTGCCAGCGGCCACCGGGGGCCGATAGCGGGAGAAGAATACTTACTCCTCAATGAGCAGTTCTTC. The genes are TRBV7-9 and TRBJ2-1, with TRBD2 matching 9 bases. CDR3 length equals 22 residues. V lost 8 bases and J lost 6; bases outside the gene matches: 32. Germline lookup yields CDR1 SEHNR and CDR2 FQNEAQ (reference sequence).

This clonotype occurred a few times. The rearrangement links TRBV20-1 to TRBJ1-1; tentatively, D is TRBD1 (5 bases). Germline assignment: CDR1 DFQATT and CDR2 SNEGSKA (reference sequence). The CDR3 covers 15 residues. Between the trimmed V and J ends, which lost 6 bases and 1 base, there was a span of 18 bases. CDR3 sequence (DNA): TGCAGTGCCCTCCAGGGTGGGATGGAGAACACTGAAGCTTTCTTT. This codes for CSALQGGMENTEAFF.

This clonotype showed up many times. V gene TRBV4-1 combines with J gene TRBJ2-2; tentative D call: TRBD2 (6 bases). V lost 4 bases and J 1 base, leaving 7 bases between the germline ends. The CDR3 contains 14 residues. Germline V gene data show CDR1 as MGHRA and CDR2 as YSYEKL. CDR3 residues: CASSPGRNTGELFF. Here the CDR3 DNA reads TGCGCCAGCAGCCCCGGGAGGAACACCGGGGAGCTGTTTTTT.

This clonotype appeared a few times. The genes are TRBV5-1 and TRBJ2-5; 9 nucleotides align to TRBD2. The CDR3 loop spans 16 amino acids. Germline values: CDR1 SGHRS, CDR2 YFSETQ. With 4 bases clipped from V and 3 bases from J, the junction kept 10 bases outside the gene matches. Here the CDR3 reads CASSPWGGGAEETQYF. CDR3 coding DNA: TGCGCCAGCAGCCCCTGGGGCGGGGGGGCTGAAGAGACCCAGTACTTC.